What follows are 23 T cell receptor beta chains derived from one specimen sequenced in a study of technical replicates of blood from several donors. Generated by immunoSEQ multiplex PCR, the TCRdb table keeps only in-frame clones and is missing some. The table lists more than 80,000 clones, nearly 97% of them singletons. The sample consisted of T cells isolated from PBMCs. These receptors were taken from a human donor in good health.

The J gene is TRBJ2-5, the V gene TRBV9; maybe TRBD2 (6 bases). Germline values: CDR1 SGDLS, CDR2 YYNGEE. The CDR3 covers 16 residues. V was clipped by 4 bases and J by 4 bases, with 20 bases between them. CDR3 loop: CASSPTHGTDLETQYF. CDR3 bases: TGTGCCAGCAGCCCTACCCATGGGACTGATTTAGAGACCCAGTACTTC.

CDR3 region: CASSLGGGTALAYGYTF. CDR3 nucleotides: TGTGCCAGCAGCTTAGGTGGGGGCACAGCGCTCGCCTATGGCTACACCTTC. The chain combines TRBV7-9 with TRBJ1-2; a possible D gene is TRBD1 (6 bases). Trimming took off 1 base at V and 4 bases at J, with 19 bases between the two ends. The germline V gene encodes CDR1 SEHNR and CDR2 FQNEAQ (reference sequence). The CDR3 loop spans 17 amino acids.

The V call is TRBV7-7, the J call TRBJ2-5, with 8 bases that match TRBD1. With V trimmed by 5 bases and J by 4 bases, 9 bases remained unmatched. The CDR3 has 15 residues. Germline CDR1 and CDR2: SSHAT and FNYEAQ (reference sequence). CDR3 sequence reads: CASSLKPTGVETQYF. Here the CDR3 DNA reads TGTGCCAGCAGCCTTAAACCGACAGGGGTAGAGACCCAGTACTTC.

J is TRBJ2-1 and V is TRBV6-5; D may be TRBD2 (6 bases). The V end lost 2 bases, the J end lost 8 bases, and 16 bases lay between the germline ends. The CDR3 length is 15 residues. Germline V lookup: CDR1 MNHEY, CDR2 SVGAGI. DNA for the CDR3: TGTGCCAGCAGTTACCCGGGACGAGGAGGGGATGAGCAGTTCTTC. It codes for CASSYPGRGGDEQFF.

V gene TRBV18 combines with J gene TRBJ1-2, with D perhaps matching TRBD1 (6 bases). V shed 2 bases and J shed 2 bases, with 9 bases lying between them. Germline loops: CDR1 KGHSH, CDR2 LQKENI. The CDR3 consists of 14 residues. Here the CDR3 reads CASSPGQPNYGYTF. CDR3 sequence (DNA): TGTGCCAGCTCACCAGGACAGCCGAACTATGGCTACACCTTC.

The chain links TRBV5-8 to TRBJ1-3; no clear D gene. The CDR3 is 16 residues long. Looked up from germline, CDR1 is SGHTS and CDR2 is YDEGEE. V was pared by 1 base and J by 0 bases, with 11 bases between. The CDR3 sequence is CASSLMGGFSGNTIYF. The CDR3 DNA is TGTGCCAGCAGCTTGATGGGAGGATTCTCTGGAAACACCATATATTTT.

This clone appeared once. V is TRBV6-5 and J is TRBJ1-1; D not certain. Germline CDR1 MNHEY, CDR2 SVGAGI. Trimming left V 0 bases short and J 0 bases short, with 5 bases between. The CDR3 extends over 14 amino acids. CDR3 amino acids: CASSYSPMNTEAFF. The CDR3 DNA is TGTGCCAGCAGTTACTCTCCTATGAACACTGAAGCTTTCTTT.

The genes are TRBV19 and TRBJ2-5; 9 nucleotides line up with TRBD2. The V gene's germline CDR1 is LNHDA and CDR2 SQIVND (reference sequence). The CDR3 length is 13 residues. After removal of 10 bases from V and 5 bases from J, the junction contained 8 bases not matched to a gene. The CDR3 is CATSGLARETQYF. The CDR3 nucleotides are TGTGCCACCTCGGGACTAGCAAGGGAGACCCAGTACTTC. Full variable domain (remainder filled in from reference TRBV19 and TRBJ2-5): DGGITQSPKYLFRKEGQNVTLSCEQNLNHDAMYWYRQDPGQGLRLIYYSQIVNDFQKGDIAEGYSVSREKKESFPLTVTSAQKNPTAFYLCATSGLARETQYFGPGTRLLVL.

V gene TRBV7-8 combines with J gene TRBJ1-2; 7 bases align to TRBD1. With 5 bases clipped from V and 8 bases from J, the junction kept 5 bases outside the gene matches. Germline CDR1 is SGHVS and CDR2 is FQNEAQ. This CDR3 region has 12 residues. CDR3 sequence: CASSTGGGGYTF. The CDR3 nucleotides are TGTGCCAGCAGCACGGGAGGGGGCGGCTACACCTTC.

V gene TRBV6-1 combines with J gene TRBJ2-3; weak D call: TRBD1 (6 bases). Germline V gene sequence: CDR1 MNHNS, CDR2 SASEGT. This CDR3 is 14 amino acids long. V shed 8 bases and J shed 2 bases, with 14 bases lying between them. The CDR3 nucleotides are TGTGCCAGCGCTGGACAGAAATTCACAGATACGCAGTATTTT. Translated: CASAGQKFTDTQYF.

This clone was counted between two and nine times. The CDR3 reads CASSYSSGGAYEQYF. For the CDR3, the DNA is TGTGCCAGCAGTTACTCTAGCGGGGGGGCCTACGAGCAGTACTTC. The chain uses TRBV6-5 and TRBJ2-7, with 11 positions matching TRBD2. Looked up from germline, CDR1 is MNHEY and CDR2 is SVGAGI. The CDR3 length is 15 residues. V trimming: 0 bases; J trimming: 2 bases; junction bases outside the gene matches: 0.

The CDR3 here is CASSYFRDSNYEQYF. In DNA, the CDR3 is TGTGCCAGCAGTTACTTCCGGGACAGCAACTACGAGCAGTACTTC. The rearrangement uses TRBV6-5 and TRBJ2-7; 7 positions match TRBD1. Unmatched junction bases numbered 6, after V lost 1 base and J lost 3 bases. CDR3 length equals 15 residues. Germline CDR1 is MNHEY and CDR2 is SVGAGI.

The CDR3 bases are TGTGCCAGCAGTCTTAGCGGGAGCCCCTACAATGAGCAGTTCTTC. The encoded protein is CASSLSGSPYNEQFF. The chain recombines TRBV6-5 with TRBJ2-1; 9 positions agree with TRBD2. V trimming: 5 bases; J trimming: 2 bases; junction bases outside the gene matches: 4. The CDR3 is made up of 15 amino acids. The germline CDR1 and CDR2 sequences are MNHEY and SVGAGI.

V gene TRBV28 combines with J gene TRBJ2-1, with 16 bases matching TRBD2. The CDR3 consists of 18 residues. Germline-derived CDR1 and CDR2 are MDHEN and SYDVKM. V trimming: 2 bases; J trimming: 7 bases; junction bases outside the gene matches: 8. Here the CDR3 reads CASSLRGTSGRGVNEQFF. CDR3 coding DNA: TGTGCCAGCAGTTTAAGGGGGACTAGCGGGAGGGGTGTAAATGAGCAGTTCTTC.

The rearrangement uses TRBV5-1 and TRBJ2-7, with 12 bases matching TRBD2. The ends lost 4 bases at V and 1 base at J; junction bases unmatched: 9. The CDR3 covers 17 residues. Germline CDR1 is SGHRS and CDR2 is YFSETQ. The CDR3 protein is CASSPGLAGIQSYEQYF. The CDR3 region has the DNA TGCGCCAGCAGCCCAGGACTAGCGGGGATCCAATCCTACGAGCAGTACTTC.

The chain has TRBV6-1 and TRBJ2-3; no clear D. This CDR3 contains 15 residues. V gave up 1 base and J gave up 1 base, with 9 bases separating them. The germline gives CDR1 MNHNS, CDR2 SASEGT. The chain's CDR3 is CASSEGPTGTDTQYF. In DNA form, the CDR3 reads TGTGCCAGCAGTGAAGGACCCACAGGCACAGATACGCAGTATTTT.

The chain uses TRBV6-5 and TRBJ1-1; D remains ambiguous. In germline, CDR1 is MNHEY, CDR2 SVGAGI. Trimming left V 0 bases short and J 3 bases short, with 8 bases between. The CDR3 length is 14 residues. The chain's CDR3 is CASSYSHGDTEAFF. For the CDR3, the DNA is TGTGCCAGCAGTTACTCGCACGGTGACACTGAAGCTTTCTTT.

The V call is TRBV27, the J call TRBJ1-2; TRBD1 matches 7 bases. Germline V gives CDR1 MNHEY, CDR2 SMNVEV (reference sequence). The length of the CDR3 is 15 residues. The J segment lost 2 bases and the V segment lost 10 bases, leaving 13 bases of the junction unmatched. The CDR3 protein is CATRLGTAINYGYTF. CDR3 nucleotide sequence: TGTGCCACCAGACTCGGGACAGCGATAAACTATGGCTACACCTTC.

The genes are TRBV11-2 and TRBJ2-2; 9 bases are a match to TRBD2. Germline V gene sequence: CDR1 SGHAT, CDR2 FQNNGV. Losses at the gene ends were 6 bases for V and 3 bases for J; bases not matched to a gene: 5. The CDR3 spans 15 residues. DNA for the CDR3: TGTGCCAGCAGACTTAGCGGGAGTGACACCGGGGAGCTGTTTTTT. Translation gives CASRLSGSDTGELFF.

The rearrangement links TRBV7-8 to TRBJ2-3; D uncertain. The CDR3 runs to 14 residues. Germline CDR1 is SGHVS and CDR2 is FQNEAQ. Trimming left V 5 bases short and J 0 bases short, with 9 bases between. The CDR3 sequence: CASSLSLSTDTQYF. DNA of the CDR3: TGTGCCAGCAGCCTTAGCTTAAGCACAGATACGCAGTATTTT. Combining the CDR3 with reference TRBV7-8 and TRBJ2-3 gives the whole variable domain GAGVSQSPRYKVAKRGQDVALRCDPISGHVSLFWYQQALGQGPEFLTYFQNEAQLDKSGLPSDRFFAERPEGSVSTLKIQRTQQEDSAVYLCASSLSLSTDTQYFGPGTRLTVL.

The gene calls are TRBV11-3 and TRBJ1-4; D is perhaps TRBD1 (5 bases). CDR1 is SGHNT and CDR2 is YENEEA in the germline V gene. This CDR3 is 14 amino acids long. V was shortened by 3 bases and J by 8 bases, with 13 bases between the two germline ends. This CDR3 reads CASSFGQGWEKLFF. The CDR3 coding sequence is TGTGCCAGCAGCTTCGGTCAGGGATGGGAAAAACTGTTTTTT. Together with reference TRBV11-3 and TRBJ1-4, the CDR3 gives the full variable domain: EAGVVQSPRYKIIEKKQPVAFWCNPISGHNTLYWYLQNLGQGPELLIRYENEEAVDDSQLPKDRFSAERLKGVDSTLKIQPAELGDSAVYLCASSFGQGWEKLFFGSGTQLSVL.

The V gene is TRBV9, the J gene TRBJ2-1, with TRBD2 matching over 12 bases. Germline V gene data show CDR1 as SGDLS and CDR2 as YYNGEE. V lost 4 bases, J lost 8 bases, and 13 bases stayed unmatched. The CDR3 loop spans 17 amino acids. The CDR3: CASSRVPLAGGHDEQFF. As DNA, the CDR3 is TGTGCCAGCAGCCGCGTACCTCTAGCGGGGGGGCACGATGAGCAGTTCTTC. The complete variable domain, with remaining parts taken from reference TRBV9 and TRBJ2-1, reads DSGVTQTPKHLITATGQRVTLRCSPRSGDLSVYWYQQSLDQGLQFLIQYYNGEERAKGNILERFSAQQFPDLHSELNLSSLELGDSALYFCASSRVPLAGGHDEQFFGPGTRLTVL.

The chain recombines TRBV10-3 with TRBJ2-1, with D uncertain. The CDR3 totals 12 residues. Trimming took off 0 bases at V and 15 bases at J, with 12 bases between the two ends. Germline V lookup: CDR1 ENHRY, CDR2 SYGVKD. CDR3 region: CAISESGGRTFF. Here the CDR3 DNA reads TGTGCCATCAGTGAGTCTGGCGGCCGCACGTTCTTC.